Reported below is one T cell receptor beta chain. Looked up from germline, CDR1 is ENHRY and CDR2 is SYGVKD. With 3 bases clipped from V and 7 bases from J, the junction kept 6 bases outside the gene matches. This CDR3 has 14 amino acids. Profiling relied on immunoSEQ multiplex PCR, and the TCRdb table lists in-frame clones only, not all of them. Altogether almost 55,000 clones are present, approximately 89% being singletons, with the ten largest covering about 3%. This sample was taken from a study of blood T cell repertoires in COVID-19. As for the study in general: The United States, Italy and Spain provided the acute and convalescent COVID-19 samples. PBMCs, B-cell-depleted T cells, or T cells provided the cDNA or gDNA that made up the material.

This chain joins TRBV10-3 and TRBJ2-1, with TRBD1 matching 7 bases. Sequenced input: peripheral blood. The clonotype comes from a human donor in a cohort sampled during active COVID-19. The CDR3 nucleotides read TGTGCCATCAGTGATCTACGACAGGGAAATGAGCAGTTCTTC. Protein sequence: CAISDLRQGNEQFF.